What follows is one T cell receptor (beta chain) and its context. The antigen is not known. Trimming took 6 bases from V and 2 from J, leaving 20 bases between them. Germline V gene lookup returns CDR1 MNHEY and CDR2 SMNVEV (reference sequence). This CDR3 contains 16 residues. The sample comes from a study of PD-1 blockade in classical Hodgkin lymphoma. Study-level results: The diversity seen at baseline in complete responders resembled that of newly diagnosed patients. Factors driving the repertoire differences, possibly disease activity or prior therapy, remain undefined. Patients starting nivolumab less than 1 year after ASCT had lower diversity and were excluded from later analyses.

Every patient relapsed after autologous stem cell transplantation, and brentuximab vedotin exposure varied. After thawing, PBMCs were subjected to magnetic negative selection to isolate CD8+ T cells. Patients reached a best response of complete response, partial response or progressive disease. The protocol was immunoSEQ multiplex PCR, while the TCRdb copy is restricted to in-frame clones and leaves out a portion. The sample includes fewer than 30,000 clones, almost 90% of them seen just once. The chain uses TRBV27 and TRBJ2-7; no clear D gene. This clonotype was sampled from a human donor with classical Hodgkin lymphoma. This sample comprised CD8+ T cells from blood, obtained at baseline. The CDR3 region has the DNA TGTGCCAGCAGCCCCTCCGTAGGGAAGGTCGCCTACGAGCAGTACTTC. Amino acid sequence: CASSPSVGKVAYEQYF.